One sample yielded the 16 T cell receptor beta chains listed below, sequenced in a study of CD8 T cells in ankylosing spondylitis. TCRdb analysed the 5' RACE reads with MiXCR anew, one entry per CDR3 protein. The sample has about 400,000 distinct CDR3 sequences, around 20% seen once; the top ten hold around 12%. Material: blood, either unsorted or a sorted T cell fraction (not recorded which). The receptors derive from a male donor with ankylosing spondylitis or in good health (not recorded which).

The rearrangement joins TRBV7-9 to TRBJ2-1, with 8 nucleotides matching TRBD2. The V segment lost 4 bases and the J segment 2 bases; nucleotides outside the gene matches: 7. Germline V lookup: CDR1 SEHNR, CDR2 FQNEAQ (reference sequence). The CDR3 extends over 16 amino acids. CDR3 sequence (DNA): TGTGCCAGCAGCTCGGCGGGGGGTGTCACCTACAATGAGCAGTTCTTC. The encoded protein is CASSSAGGVTYNEQFF.

The rearrangement links TRBV4-1 to TRBJ2-3; TRBD2 agrees at 10 bases. J was trimmed by 2 bases and V by 6 bases; bases with no gene match: 5. CDR1 and CDR2 from the germline V gene are MGHRA and YSYEKL. CDR3 length equals 15 residues. The CDR3 spells CASRPTSGSTDTQYF. CDR3 bases: TGCGCCAGCAGGCCGACTAGCGGGTCCACAGATACGCAGTATTTT.

This clonotype was observed a handful of times. The rearrangement links TRBV7-9 to TRBJ2-3; TRBD1 might be the D (5 bases). This CDR3 comprises 16 residues. Germline V CDR1 and CDR2: SEHNR, FQNEAQ (reference sequence). V was shortened by 4 bases and J by 2 bases, with 16 bases between the two germline ends. CDR3 protein: CASSSVSRALTDTQYF. DNA of the CDR3: TGTGCCAGCAGCTCCGTATCCAGGGCCCTCACAGATACGCAGTATTTT.

This clonotype has just a few counts. The chain combines TRBV2 with TRBJ2-3; 7 bases are a match to TRBD1. The CDR3 totals 17 residues. Germline CDR1 reads SNHLY; CDR2 reads FYNNEI. V shed 4 bases, J shed 4 bases, and the junction held 14 bases outside the gene matches. The CDR3 DNA is TGTGCCAGCAGTGCCCCTACCGACAGGGTGGGAGCAGATACGCAGTATTTT. Translated, it gives CASSAPTDRVGADTQYF.

This clonotype has just a few counts. The chain uses TRBV4-1 and TRBJ2-5; D remains ambiguous. Trimming took 0 bases from V and 4 from J, leaving 15 bases between them. The CDR3 is made up of 16 amino acids. From germline, CDR1 is MGHRA and CDR2 YSYEKL. The CDR3 DNA follows: TGCGCCAGCAGCCAAGATATATTGAGGAACCGAGAGACCCAGTACTTC. Translated: CASSQDILRNRETQYF.

The chain couples TRBV10-3 to TRBJ2-7; 14 bases agree with TRBD2. V shed 2 bases, J shed 6 bases, and the junction held 12 bases outside the gene matches. CDR1 is ENHRY and CDR2 is SYGVKD in the germline V gene. This CDR3 has 18 amino acids. The CDR3 reads CAISEPTGLAGAPVEQYF. DNA of the CDR3: TGTGCCATCAGTGAGCCTACGGGACTAGCGGGGGCGCCCGTCGAGCAGTACTTC.

The CDR3 nucleotides are TGTGCCAGCAGCTTGGACAGGGCCGGGGAGCTGTTTTTT. Protein: CASSLDRAGELFF. The chain uses TRBV6-1 and TRBJ2-2, with TRBD1 identical over 8 bases. The germline gives CDR1 MNHNS, CDR2 SASEGT. The CDR3 has 13 residues. The junction had 3 bases not matched to a gene; V was cut back by 6 bases and J by 6 bases.

This clonotype was counted many times. The chain carries TRBV12-3 or TRBV12-4 and TRBJ1-2, with D tentatively TRBD1 (6 bases). The CDR3 runs to 14 residues. The V gene lost 2 bases and the J gene lost 3 bases, with 10 bases spanning the gap. The CDR3 sequence is CASSLLNRDYGYTF. The DNA for the CDR3 is TGTGCCAGCAGTTTATTAAACAGGGACTATGGCTACACCTTC.

The chain carries TRBV10-2 and TRBJ2-1; 12 nucleotides agree with TRBD2. Trimming removed 8 bases from V and 7 bases from J; junction bases left unmatched: 6. CDR1 is WSHSY, CDR2 SAAADI, per germline. The CDR3 sequence is 14 residues long. In DNA form, the CDR3 reads TGCGCCAGCTATCTAGCGGGGGGGTTAAATGAGCAGTTCTTC. Translating gives CASYLAGGLNEQFF.

This chain joins TRBV7-6 and TRBJ2-5; TRBD2 aligns across 8 bases. The V segment lost 2 bases and the J segment 3 bases; nucleotides outside the gene matches: 11. From germline, CDR1 is SGHVS and CDR2 FNYEAQ. The CDR3 consists of 17 residues. As DNA, the CDR3 is TGTGCCAGCAGCTTAACATTACTAGCGGAGGCGGAAGAGACCCAGTACTTC. Amino acid sequence: CASSLTLLAEAEETQYF.

This clonotype was found a few times. The J gene is TRBJ1-1, the V gene TRBV27; D is perhaps TRBD1 (5 bases). Deletions cut 2 bases from V and 0 bases from J, with 7 bases between. Germline lookup yields CDR1 MNHEY and CDR2 SMNVEV (reference sequence). The length of the CDR3 is 14 residues. Here the CDR3 DNA reads TGTGCCAGCAGTTTAGAGGGGATGAACACTGAAGCTTTCTTT. Protein product: CASSLEGMNTEAFF.

The chain combines TRBV28 with TRBJ2-1; 10 bases map to TRBD1. The ends lost 3 bases at V and 7 bases at J; junction bases unmatched: 9. The CDR3 is 16 residues long. Germline CDR1 reads MDHEN; CDR2 reads SYDVKM. Here the CDR3 DNA reads TGTGCCAGCAGTTTTCCCCGGGACAGGGGTAGGAATGAGCAGTTCTTC. Its translation is CASSFPRDRGRNEQFF.

The chain joins TRBV27 to TRBJ1-1; D gene unclear. Germline CDR1 is MNHEY and CDR2 is SMNVEV (reference sequence). The CDR3 loop spans 15 amino acids. V dropped 5 bases and J dropped 1 base, with 14 bases sitting between them. CDR3 protein: CASSPPPASNTEAFF. Here the CDR3 DNA reads TGTGCCAGCAGTCCCCCTCCTGCATCGAACACTGAAGCTTTCTTT.

The sample holds a few counts of this clonotype. This rearrangement joins TRBV6-1 to TRBJ2-5; 8 bases are a match to TRBD1. The V gene's germline CDR1 is MNHNS and CDR2 SASEGT. J lost 1 base, V lost 8 bases, and 6 bases had no gene match. The CDR3 covers 14 residues. The CDR3 nucleotides read TGTGCCAGCCGAATAGGGACAGGCCAAGAGACCCAGTACTTC. Translating it yields CASRIGTGQETQYF.

The rearrangement joins TRBV6-1 to TRBJ1-4; TRBD1 might be the D (6 bases). The CDR3 is made up of 15 amino acids. Trimming shortened V by 6 bases and J by 7 bases, and 18 bases separated the two germline ends. Germline CDR1 reads MNHNS; CDR2 reads SASEGT. For the CDR3, the DNA is TGTGCCAGCAGCCCGAGTGGGGGGGCTGGTGAAAAACTGTTTTTT. Translating gives CASSPSGGAGEKLFF.

The chain is built from TRBV29-1 and TRBJ2-7; 9 nucleotides match TRBD1. Germline CDR1 is SQVTM and CDR2 is ANQGSEA. The CDR3 is 13 amino acids. The ends lost 6 bases at V and 2 bases at J; junction bases unmatched: 5. CDR3 bases: TGCAGCGTGGAGGGACAGGGCCCCTACGAGCAGTACTTC. This codes for CSVEGQGPYEQYF.